This T cell receptor beta chain was captured by sequencing in a study of cytomegalovirus exposure and HLA in healthy donors. Nominally healthy donors were sampled, though unrecorded immune exposures were likely. The CDR3 is made up of 17 amino acids. Trimming removed 0 bases from V and 2 bases from J; junction bases left unmatched: 7. CDR1 is SGHNT and CDR2 is YYREEE in the germline V gene (reference sequence). 13 Jbeta primers and 60 Vbeta primers were used for the PCR. The method was immunoSEQ multiplex PCR; TCRdb's version includes in-frame clones alone and lacks a portion of them. The repertoire holds approximately 100,000 clones, with around 83% as singletons. Concerning this clone itself: The antigen remains unidentified.

Study results and caveats: CMV serostatus was the only recorded immune exposure for donors. TCR beta V- and J-gene trimming was later associated with a missense DCLRE1C variant. Most of the TCR beta V segments (in an earlier analysis) were productive either about 87% or about 30% of the time.

V is TRBV5-4 and J is TRBJ2-1; 8 bases fit TRBD2. Sequences were obtained from PBMCs. The receptor was derived from a man aged 25-45 years in good health and CMV-seronegative. The chain's CDR3 is CASSLGSSGGAYNEQFF. CDR3 in DNA: TGTGCCAGCAGCTTGGGGTCGAGCGGGGGCGCCTACAATGAGCAGTTCTTC.